These 30 T cell receptor beta chains came from one sample sequenced in a study of T cells in localized non-small cell lung cancer. Assay: immunoSEQ multiplex PCR; the TCRdb copy retains only in-frame clones and omits some. The table lists about 12,000 clones, around 84% of them singletons, with roughly 58% in the top ten. The specimen was peripheral blood, collected before any cancer treatment. The receptors derive from a male donor at least 60 years old with stage III lung adenocarcinoma.

As regards this clone: The junction and the germline gene differ at one end; a read error may be behind it. The chain is built from TRBV5-1 and TRBJ2-7; D perhaps matches TRBD1 (5 bases). The germline CDR1 and CDR2 sequences are SGHRS and YFSETQ. This CDR3 is built from 12 residues. CDR3 sequence (DNA): TGCGCCAGCAGCCTTCGACAGATACCATGGCACTTC. It is translated as CASSLRQIPWHF. Supplemented by reference TRBV5-1 and TRBJ2-7, the full variable domain reads KAGVTQTPRYLIKTRGQQVTLSCSPISGHRSVSWYQQTPGQGLQFLFEYFSETQRNKGNFPGRFSGRQFSNSRSEMNVSTLELGDSALYLCASSLRQIPWHFGPGTRLTVT.

The J gene is TRBJ1-5, the V gene TRBV2, with a tentative D call TRBD1 (5 bases). Germline V lookup: CDR1 SNHLY, CDR2 FYNNEI. This CDR3 is 14 amino acids long. V gave up 6 bases and J gave up 0 bases, with 9 bases separating them. CDR3 protein: CASRGGSSNQPQHF. The CDR3 DNA is TGTGCCAGCAGGGGGGGGAGTAGCAATCAGCCCCAGCATTTT.

The rearrangement links TRBV5-6 to TRBJ2-1, with 12 bases matching TRBD1. Trimming took 2 bases from V and 7 from J; bases not matched to a gene: 10. Germline CDR1 reads SGHDT; CDR2 reads YYEEEE. The CDR3 extends over 17 amino acids. The CDR3 region has the DNA TGTGCCAGCAGCTTCCGTCTCCGGGACAGGGGGCGAAATGAGCAGTTCTTC. Its protein is CASSFRLRDRGRNEQFF.

The chain uses TRBV27 and TRBJ2-7; D gene unclear. The CDR3 is made up of 14 amino acids. Germline CDR1 MNHEY, CDR2 SMNVEV (reference sequence). V lost 3 bases to trimming and J lost 10 bases, with 19 bases between them. The CDR3 DNA follows: TGTGCCAGCAGTTTTTCCCCGTCCTCTGGGGAACAGTACTTC. Translation: CASSFSPSSGEQYF.

The chain combines TRBV7-6 with TRBJ2-2; D might be TRBD1 (5 bases). V lost 6 bases and J lost 4, with 15 bases in between. Germline V gene lookup returns CDR1 SGHVS and CDR2 FNYEAQ. The CDR3 runs to 15 residues. The CDR3 nucleotides are TGTGCCAGCAGGCTAAGGGGCCAGTCCACCGGGGAGCTGTTTTTT. This gives the protein CASRLRGQSTGELFF.

The rearrangement uses TRBV5-6 and TRBJ2-3; D might be TRBD1 (6 bases). The CDR3 totals 15 residues. V was cut by 2 bases and J by 5 bases, with 15 bases left in between. Germline V lookup: CDR1 SGHDT, CDR2 YYEEEE. This CDR3 is CASSFSRTDLDTQYF. The CDR3 region has the DNA TGTGCCAGCAGCTTTAGTAGGACAGACTTAGATACGCAGTATTTT.

This rearrangement joins TRBV6-6 to TRBJ2-7; 11 bases map to TRBD1. The V gene's germline CDR1 is MNHNY and CDR2 SVGAGI (reference sequence). V lost 6 bases, J lost 3 bases, and 1 base stayed unmatched. The CDR3 sequence is 13 residues long. The CDR3 loop is CASRGQGVYEQYF. DNA for the CDR3: TGTGCCAGCAGGGGACAGGGGGTCTACGAGCAGTACTTC.

The chain uses TRBV18 and TRBJ1-2; a weak D match, TRBD1 (6 bases). This CDR3 contains 15 residues. The V end was cut by 4 bases, the J end by 5 bases, with 17 bases between. Germline CDR1 reads KGHSH; CDR2 reads LQKENI. This CDR3 reads CASSLNGGAGYGYTF. DNA of the CDR3: TGTGCCAGCTCACTCAACGGGGGGGCTGGGTATGGCTACACCTTC.

CDR3 nucleotides: TGTGCCATCAGTATATCCACTGGGGCCAACGTCCTGACTTTC. This translates into CAISISTGANVLTF. The gene calls are TRBV10-3 and TRBJ2-6; no clear D. Trimming removed 5 bases at V and 2 bases at J, with 7 bases between. Per the germline V gene, CDR1 is ENHRY and CDR2 is SYGVKD. The CDR3 totals 14 residues.

The chain couples TRBV28 to TRBJ2-1; perhaps D is TRBD1 or TRBD2 (5 bases each). CDR1 is MDHEN and CDR2 is SYDVKM in the germline V gene. Trimming left V 6 bases short and J 5 bases short, with 14 bases between. CDR3 length: 14 residues. CDR3 in DNA: TGTGCCAGCAGACAGCCGGGACCCAACAATGAGCAGTTCTTC. It codes for CASRQPGPNNEQFF.

The chain recombines TRBV29-1 with TRBJ1-2, with a tentative D call TRBD1 (5 bases). The germline V gene encodes CDR1 SQVTM and CDR2 ANQGSEA. V was trimmed by 6 bases and J by 13 bases, leaving 12 bases between them. The CDR3 loop spans 9 amino acids. The CDR3 loop reads CSVEQGPTF. CDR3 bases: TGCAGCGTCGAGCAGGGCCCCACCTTC.

The genes are TRBV7-9 and TRBJ2-5, with D perhaps matching TRBD2 (6 bases). CDR3 length: 15 residues. Per germline, CDR1 SEHNR and CDR2 FQNEAQ (reference sequence). V was pared by 5 bases and J by 1 base, with 14 bases between. The CDR3 loop is CASSPWGSGQETQYF. The CDR3 DNA sequence: TGTGCCAGCAGCCCCTGGGGTAGCGGCCAAGAGACCCAGTACTTC.

This rearrangement joins TRBV6-1 to TRBJ1-1; D gene unclear. Looked up from germline, CDR1 is MNHNS and CDR2 is SASEGT. The CDR3 is 14 amino acids. Deletions cut 4 bases from V and 1 base from J, with 10 bases between. CDR3 residues: CASSGVGRNTEAFF. CDR3 nucleotides: TGTGCCAGCAGTGGGGTCGGGAGGAACACTGAAGCTTTCTTT.

The chain carries TRBV7-6 and TRBJ1-6, with D unclear. Germline V gives CDR1 SGHVS, CDR2 FNYEAQ. This CDR3 is built from 15 residues. Trimming removed 1 base from V and 7 bases from J, with 11 bases in between. In nucleotides, the CDR3 is TGTGCCAGCAGCTTAGGCCGGGTCCTGAATTCACCCCTCCACTTT. It encodes CASSLGRVLNSPLHF.

The genes are TRBV7-6 and TRBJ2-7; maybe TRBD2 (5 bases). Germline lookup yields CDR1 SGHVS and CDR2 FNYEAQ. The CDR3 length is 14 residues. Deletions cut 5 bases from V and 2 bases from J, with 13 bases between. The CDR3 DNA follows: TGTGCCAGCAGCCCGGGTGTCGGGGCCTACGAGCAGTACTTC. This translates into CASSPGVGAYEQYF.

In this sample, this clone turned up once. The chain combines TRBV7-8 with TRBJ2-1; 7 nucleotides line up with TRBD2. The CDR3 consists of 16 residues. Germline CDR1 reads SGHVS; CDR2 reads FQNEAQ. J gave up 3 bases and V 2 bases, and 7 bases lay outside the gene matches. The DNA of the CDR3 is TGTGCCAGCAGCTTAATAAGCGGGATCCTCTACAATGAGCAGTTCTTC. This encodes CASSLISGILYNEQFF.

V usage is TRBV4-2 and J usage is TRBJ2-3, with TRBD2 matching 11 bases. Germline loops: CDR1 LGHNA, CDR2 YNFKEQ. V lost 8 bases, J lost 2 bases, and 6 bases stayed unmatched. This CDR3 has 15 amino acids. The CDR3 region has the DNA TGTGCCAGCGGGGGACTAGCGGAGTACACAGATACGCAGTATTTT. This codes for CASGGLAEYTDTQYF.

The CDR3 region is CASSPGAASNYGYTF. The CDR3 coding sequence is TGCGCCAGCAGCCCGGGGGCAGCTTCTAACTATGGCTACACCTTC. The rearrangement joins TRBV10-2 to TRBJ1-2, with D possibly being TRBD1 (6 bases). Deletions cut 6 bases from V and 0 bases from J, with 14 bases between. The CDR3 is made up of 15 amino acids. Germline CDR1 reads WSHSY; CDR2 reads SAAADI.

The chain couples TRBV6-5 to TRBJ1-2, with a tentative D call TRBD1 (6 bases). Trimming took off 10 bases at V and 9 bases at J, with 18 bases between the two ends. This CDR3 contains 12 residues. Germline V CDR1 and CDR2: MNHEY, SVGAGI. The CDR3 bases are TGTGCCATCCGACCCTTTACAGGGAGCTACACCTTC. Its protein product is CAIRPFTGSYTF.

This clone was seen just once. This chain links TRBV9 with TRBJ2-1; either TRBD1 or TRBD2 may fit D (6 bases each). The CDR3 loop spans 16 amino acids. Germline-derived CDR1 and CDR2 are SGDLS and YYNGEE. Trimming shortened V by 6 bases and J by 5 bases, and 21 bases separated the two germline ends. As DNA, the CDR3 is TGTGCCAGCACCCCTGTATTAGGGGGGAAAGACAATGAGCAGTTCTTC. It codes for CASTPVLGGKDNEQFF. Filled out from reference TRBV9 and TRBJ2-1, the complete variable domain reads DSGVTQTPKHLITATGQRVTLRCSPRSGDLSVYWYQQSLDQGLQFLIQYYNGEERAKGNILERFSAQQFPDLHSELNLSSLELGDSALYFCASTPVLGGKDNEQFFGPGTRLTVL.

The rearrangement uses TRBV30 and TRBJ1-1; the D is unclear. Looked up from germline, CDR1 is GTSNPN and CDR2 is SVGIG (reference sequence). This CDR3 contains 14 residues. V lost 4 bases, J lost 4 bases, and 16 bases lay in between. The DNA for the CDR3 is TGTGCCTGGACTCGTGGCAGGTTGGCCACTGAAGCTTTCTTT. It is translated as CAWTRGRLATEAFF.

J is TRBJ2-1 and V is TRBV7-2, with 13 bases aligning to TRBD2. CDR3 length: 16 amino acids. Trimming cost V 5 bases and J 5 bases; bases outside gene matches: 6. Germline V gives CDR1 SGHTA, CDR2 FQGNSA. The CDR3 is CASSPRLAGGNNEQFF. CDR3 nucleotides: TGTGCCAGCAGCCCCCGACTAGCGGGGGGTAACAATGAGCAGTTCTTC.

A single count supports this clone. The chain combines TRBV19 with TRBJ1-2, with TRBD1 matching over 12 bases. Trimming removed 7 bases from V and 6 bases from J; junction bases left unmatched: 9. CDR1 and CDR2 from the germline V gene are LNHDA and SQIVND (reference sequence). The CDR3 runs to 15 residues. The CDR3 nucleotides are TGTGCCAGTACGGGGACAGGGGGCGTCCTCGATGGCTACACCTTC. It codes for CASTGTGGVLDGYTF.

The J gene is TRBJ1-2, the V gene TRBV6-6; tentatively, D is TRBD1 (6 bases). CDR1 is MNHNY, CDR2 SVGAGI, per germline (reference sequence). The CDR3 extends over 13 amino acids. V was pared by 10 bases and J by 1 base, with 13 bases between. The CDR3 reads CATRTENNYGYTF. The CDR3 DNA follows: TGTGCCACCCGGACAGAGAATAACTATGGCTACACCTTC.

This sequence joins TRBV5-1 and TRBJ1-2; D remains unclear. The germline CDR1 and CDR2 sequences are SGHRS and YFSETQ. The CDR3 is 16 amino acids. V lost 0 bases, J lost 3 bases, and 15 bases lay in between. The DNA for the CDR3 is TGCGCCAGCAGCTTGGCCGGCCAGGTGATGGACTATGGCTACACCTTC. Residues: CASSLAGQVMDYGYTF.

The chain employs TRBV5-6 and TRBJ2-7; D might be TRBD2 (6 bases). Looked up from germline, CDR1 is SGHDT and CDR2 is YYEEEE. V was shortened by 7 bases and J by 2 bases, with 22 bases between the two germline ends. The CDR3 spans 16 residues. The CDR3 coding sequence is TGTGCCAGCGGACTATTCCGGCGGGGCCAAACCTACGAGCAGTACTTC. It is translated as CASGLFRRGQTYEQYF.

This rearrangement joins TRBV4-1 to TRBJ2-1; 8 bases align to TRBD2. J lost 4 bases, V lost 0 bases, and 14 bases had no gene match. The CDR3 runs to 19 residues. Germline values: CDR1 MGHRA, CDR2 YSYEKL. Written as DNA, the CDR3 is TGCGCCAGCAGCCAAGACAGGCTAGCGGGTTGGGTGGGGTACAATGAGCAGTTCTTC. Its translation: CASSQDRLAGWVGYNEQFF.

The genes are TRBV29-1 and TRBJ1-1; tentative D call: TRBD1 (6 bases). The CDR3 totals 12 residues. Per germline, CDR1 SQVTM and CDR2 ANQGSEA. V was cut by 5 bases and J by 5 bases, with 12 bases left in between. CDR3 region: CSVTGALTEAFF. The DNA of the CDR3 is TGCAGCGTTACGGGGGCGCTGACTGAAGCTTTCTTT. The complete variable domain, with remaining parts taken from reference TRBV29-1 and TRBJ1-1, reads SAVISQKPSRDICQRGTSLTIQCQVDSQVTMMFWYRQQPGQSLTLIATANQGSEATYESGFVIDKFPISRPNLTFSTLTVSNMSPEDSSIYLCSVTGALTEAFFGQGTRLTVV.

The chain combines TRBV6-1 with TRBJ2-3, with 7 bases fitting TRBD1. The CDR3 is 13 residues long. The J segment lost 6 bases and the V segment lost 11 bases, leaving 11 bases of the junction unmatched. From germline, CDR1 is MNHNS and CDR2 SASEGT. The CDR3 coding sequence is TGTGCCGGAGCCACCATACAGGGGGATACGCAGTATTTT. Residues: CAGATIQGDTQYF.

The gene calls are TRBV11-1 and TRBJ2-1, with D perhaps TRBD2 (6 bases). There are 16 residues in the CDR3. From germline, CDR1 is SGHAT and CDR2 FQDESV (reference sequence). The germline V and J ends were trimmed by 5 bases and 9 bases, with 23 bases remaining between them. CDR3 amino acids: CASSARLAAVRVEQFF. DNA of the CDR3: TGTGCCAGCAGCGCCAGGTTAGCGGCGGTTCGTGTTGAGCAGTTCTTC.